This TCR beta chain comes out of a study of blood T cell repertoires in COVID-19. As for the study in general: Collection of acute and convalescent COVID-19 samples took place in the United States, Italy and Spain.

Here immunoSEQ multiplex PCR was the method, and the copy in TCRdb shows in-frame clones only, minus some. This repertoire shows 150,000 to 200,000 clones, 86% found once; its top ten account for 0.6% to 1%. This receptor was taken from a woman aged 65 to 85 with acute or convalescent COVID-19. Sequences were obtained from peripheral blood.

CDR3 DNA sequence: TGTGCCAGCAGCGTCCACCTAAGTGGCTATGGCTACACCTTC. Translated: CASSVHLSGYGYTF. This chain connects TRBV9 to TRBJ1-2; the D is unclear. Germline lookup yields CDR1 SGDLS and CDR2 YYNGEE. V was clipped by 2 bases and J by 4 bases, with 12 bases between them. This CDR3 has 14 amino acids.